A selection of T cell receptor beta chains follows, all from one sample in a study of identical twins. TCRdb reprocessed the 5' RACE reads with MiXCR, giving one entry per CDR3 protein. Among some 660,000 distinct CDR3 sequences listed, around 8.6% were seen once. The same specimen was also included in a second study, on yellow fever vaccine responses in identical twins.

Sequencing was carried out using PBMCs. The receptors derive from a woman aged 18-29 years in good health. CDR3s include the opening cysteine and the closing phenylalanine or tryptophan. Each record gives: J gene, clone size, CDR3 length, V gene, CDR3 protein. Not every row has a clone size; where given, it reads once, few, many or a size class.

TRBJ1-2 | few | 13 | TRBV19 | CAKRQGADYGYTF
TRBJ1-4 | . | 14 | TRBV27 | CASSPPDMNEKLFF
TRBJ2-5 | . | 13 | TRBV29-1 | CSVYRGGRETQYF
TRBJ1-1 | few | 13 | TRBV7-8 | CASSLIWDTEAFF
TRBJ2-2 | . | 15 | TRBV6-5 | CASSYKQGGTGELFF
TRBJ2-1 | many | 17 | TRBV7-2 | CASSLLAGGPPYNEQFF
TRBJ2-3 | . | 15 | TRBV7-6 | CASSLDGTYSDTQYF
TRBJ1-4 | . | 15 | TRBV7-2 | CASSLKAGLNEKLFF
TRBJ2-2 | few | 16 | TRBV7-8 | CASSPQPGRDTGELFF
TRBJ2-7 | . | 14 | TRBV6-1 | CASSESWGTSELYF
TRBJ2-7 | few | 14 | TRBV2 | CAGKRQVNSYEQYF
TRBJ1-4 | few | 15 | TRBV7-3 | CASSSQTGGGEKLFF
TRBJ2-2 | few | 19 | TRBV5-1 | CASSLVGLAGGRNTGELFF
TRBJ2-1 | many | 16 | TRBV24-1 | CATSDFPGLPNNEQFF
TRBJ2-3 | few | 14 | TRBV4-1 | CASSQDLGADTQYF
TRBJ2-7 | many | 14 | TRBV5-1 | CASSLDGSSYEQYF
TRBJ1-5 | many | 14 | TRBV6-6 | CASSPRGINQPQHF
TRBJ2-1 | few | 18 | TRBV21-1 | CASSKLGDSGPLYNEQFF
TRBJ2-2 | . | 16 | TRBV28 | CASSPRQGAQVGELFF
TRBJ2-7 | few | 14 | TRBV7-2 | CASSLASSAYEQYF
TRBJ2-3 | . | 14 | TRBV5-1 | CASSFGASTDTQYF
TRBJ2-1 | few | 15 | TRBV7-9 | CASSSPVQGPNVQFF
TRBJ2-2 | . | 15 | TRBV7-3 | CASSLRTGSTGELFF
TRBJ2-1 | . | 17 | TRBV7-6 | CASSSNRGADYWNEQFF
TRBJ2-7 | . | 17 | TRBV27 | CASSRYIAGTGAHEQYF
TRBJ2-1 | . | 14 | TRBV6-2/TRBV6-3 | CASSQPGQGREQFF
TRBJ2-3 | few | 15 | TRBV28 | CASSSYSGGTDTQYF
TRBJ2-2 | . | 16 | TRBV7-2 | CASSLVLGLNTGELFF
TRBJ1-1 | . | 13 | TRBV2 | CARPEIMNTEAFF
TRBJ2-2 | many | 14 | TRBV2 | CASQTGRESGELFF
TRBJ2-1 | . | 14 | TRBV29-1 | CSTQGLAGVGEQFF
TRBJ2-1 | . | 15 | TRBV7-6 | CASSLTSGYANEQFF
TRBJ2-3 | . | 14 | TRBV7-9 | CASSFSGAGDTQYF
TRBJ1-5 | . | 15 | TRBV5-5 | CASSSGLYSNQPQHF
TRBJ2-1 | few | 15 | TRBV20-1 | CSARTSGGAVNEQFF
TRBJ1-2 | few | 16 | TRBV5-6 | CASSWETDGPSYGYTF